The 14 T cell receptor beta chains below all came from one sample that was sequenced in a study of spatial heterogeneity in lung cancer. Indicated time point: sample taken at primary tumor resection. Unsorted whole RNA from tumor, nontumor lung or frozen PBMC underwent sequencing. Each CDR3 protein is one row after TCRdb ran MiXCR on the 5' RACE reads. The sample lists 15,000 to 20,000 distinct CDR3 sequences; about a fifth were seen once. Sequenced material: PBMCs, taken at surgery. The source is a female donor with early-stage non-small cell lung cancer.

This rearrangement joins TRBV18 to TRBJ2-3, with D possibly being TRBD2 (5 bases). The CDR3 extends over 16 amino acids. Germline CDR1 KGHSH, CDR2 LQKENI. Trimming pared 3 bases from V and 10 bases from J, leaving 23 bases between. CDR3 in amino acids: CASSPEVSGRGDSQYF. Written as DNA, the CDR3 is TGTGCCAGCTCACCGGAGGTGTCAGGCAGAGGCGATTCGCAGTATTTT.

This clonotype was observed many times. The DNA of the CDR3 is TGTGCCATCAGGCAGGACGGTGAGCAGTTCTTC. This gives the protein CAIRQDGEQFF. This chain uses TRBV10-3 with TRBJ2-1, with D hard to call. V lost 6 bases and J 9 bases, leaving 9 bases between the germline ends. Germline V gene lookup returns CDR1 ENHRY and CDR2 SYGVKD. The CDR3 totals 11 residues.

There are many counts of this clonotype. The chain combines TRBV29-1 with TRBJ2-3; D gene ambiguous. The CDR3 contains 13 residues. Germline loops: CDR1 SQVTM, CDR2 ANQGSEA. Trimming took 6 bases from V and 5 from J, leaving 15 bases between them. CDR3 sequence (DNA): TGCAGCGTGTCATCCGGCCGTGGAGATACGCAGTATTTT. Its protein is CSVSSGRGDTQYF.

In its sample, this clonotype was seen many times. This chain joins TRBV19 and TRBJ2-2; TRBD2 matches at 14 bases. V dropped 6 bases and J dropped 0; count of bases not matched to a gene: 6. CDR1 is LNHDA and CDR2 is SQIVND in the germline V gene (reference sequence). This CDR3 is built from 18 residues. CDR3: CASRGTSGGRANTGELFF. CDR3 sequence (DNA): TGTGCCAGTAGGGGGACTAGCGGGGGACGAGCGAACACCGGGGAGCTGTTTTTT.

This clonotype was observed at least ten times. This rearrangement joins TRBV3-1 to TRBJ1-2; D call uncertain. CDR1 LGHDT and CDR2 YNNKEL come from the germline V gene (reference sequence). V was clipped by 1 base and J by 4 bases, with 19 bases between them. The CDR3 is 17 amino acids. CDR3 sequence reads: CASSQGGFWGVGYGYTF. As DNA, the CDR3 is TGTGCCAGCAGCCAAGGGGGATTCTGGGGAGTCGGCTATGGCTACACCTTC.

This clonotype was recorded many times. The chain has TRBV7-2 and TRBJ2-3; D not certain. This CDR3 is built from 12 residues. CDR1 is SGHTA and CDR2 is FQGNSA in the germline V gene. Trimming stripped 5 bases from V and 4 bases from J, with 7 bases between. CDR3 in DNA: TGTGCCAGCAGCATACTCTCAGATACGCAGTATTTT. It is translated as CASSILSDTQYF.

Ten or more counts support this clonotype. CDR3 sequence reads: CSAERPDQGGETQYF. The DNA of the CDR3 is TGCAGTGCCGAGCGACCAGACCAGGGCGGAGAGACCCAGTACTTC. This chain connects TRBV20-1 to TRBJ2-5; D is perhaps TRBD1 (5 bases). The CDR3 has 15 amino acids. In germline, CDR1 is DFQATT, CDR2 SNEGSKA (reference sequence). V was pared by 6 bases and J by 4 bases, with 21 bases between.

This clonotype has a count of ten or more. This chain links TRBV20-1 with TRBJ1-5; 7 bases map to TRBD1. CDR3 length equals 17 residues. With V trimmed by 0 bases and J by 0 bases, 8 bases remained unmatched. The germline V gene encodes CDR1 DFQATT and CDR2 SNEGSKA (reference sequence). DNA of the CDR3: TGCAGTGCTAGAGATCCTTCGACAGGGATTAGCAATCAGCCCCAGCATTTT. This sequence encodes CSARDPSTGISNQPQHF.

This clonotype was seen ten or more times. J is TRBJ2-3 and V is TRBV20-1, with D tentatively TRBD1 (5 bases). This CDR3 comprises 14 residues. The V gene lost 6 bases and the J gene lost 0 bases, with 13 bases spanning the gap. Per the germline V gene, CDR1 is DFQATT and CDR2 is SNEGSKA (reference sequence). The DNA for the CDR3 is TGCAGTGCGCATGACAGCCCTAGCACAGATACGCAGTATTTT. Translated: CSAHDSPSTDTQYF.

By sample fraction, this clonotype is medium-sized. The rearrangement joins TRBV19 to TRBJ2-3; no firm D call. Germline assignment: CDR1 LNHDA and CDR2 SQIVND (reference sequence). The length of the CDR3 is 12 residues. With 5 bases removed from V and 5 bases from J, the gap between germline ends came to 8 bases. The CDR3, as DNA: TGTGCCAGTAGTCCCTCCGGAGATACGCAGTATTTT. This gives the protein CASSPSGDTQYF.

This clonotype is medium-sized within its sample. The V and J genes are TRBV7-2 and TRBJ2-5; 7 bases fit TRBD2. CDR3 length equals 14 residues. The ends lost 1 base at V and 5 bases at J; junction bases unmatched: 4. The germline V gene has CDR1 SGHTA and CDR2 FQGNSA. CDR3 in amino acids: CASSLGRSGETQYF. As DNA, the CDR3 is TGTGCCAGCAGCTTAGGGCGTAGCGGGGAGACCCAGTACTTC.

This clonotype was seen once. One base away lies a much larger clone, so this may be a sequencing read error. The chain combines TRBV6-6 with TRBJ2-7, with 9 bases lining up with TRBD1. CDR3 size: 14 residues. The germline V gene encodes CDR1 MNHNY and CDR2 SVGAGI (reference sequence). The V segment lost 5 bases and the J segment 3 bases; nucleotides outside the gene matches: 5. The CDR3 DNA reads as TGTGCCAGCAGTGAACCGGGACAGGGCTACGAGCAGTACTTC. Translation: CASSEPGQGYEQYF.

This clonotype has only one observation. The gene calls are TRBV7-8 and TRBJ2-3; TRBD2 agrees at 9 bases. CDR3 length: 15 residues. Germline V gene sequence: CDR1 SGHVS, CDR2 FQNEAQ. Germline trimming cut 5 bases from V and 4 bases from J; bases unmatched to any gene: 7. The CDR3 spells CASSAQGLAADTQYF. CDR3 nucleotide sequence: TGTGCCAGCAGCGCCCAGGGACTAGCAGCAGATACGCAGTATTTT.

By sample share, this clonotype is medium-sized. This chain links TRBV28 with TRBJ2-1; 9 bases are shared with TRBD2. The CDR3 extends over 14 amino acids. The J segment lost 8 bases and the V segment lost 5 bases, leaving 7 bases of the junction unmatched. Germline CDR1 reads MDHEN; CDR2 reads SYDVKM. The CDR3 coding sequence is TGTGCCAGCAGTCCACCGGGACTAGCCTATGAGCAGTTCTTC. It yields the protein CASSPPGLAYEQFF.